The 19 T cell receptor beta chains given below trace back to one sample, sequenced in a study of blood T cell repertoires in COVID-19. TCRdb keeps only in-frame clones here, not all; method: immunoSEQ multiplex PCR. The sample shows about 250,000 clones, about nine tenths of them seen only once. Sequences were obtained from peripheral blood. These TCRs come from a woman aged 25-40 years with COVID-19, enrolled during active disease.

The chain joins TRBV4-1 to TRBJ1-6, with D possibly being TRBD1 (6 bases). Germline CDR1 reads MGHRA; CDR2 reads YSYEKL. The CDR3 consists of 17 residues. Trimming took off 3 bases at V and 9 bases at J, with 21 bases between the two ends. This CDR3 is CASSQRRAPGESSPLHF. The CDR3 region has the DNA TGCGCCAGCAGCCAGAGACGGGCGCCAGGGGAGAGTTCACCCCTCCACTTT.

The V gene is TRBV15, the J gene TRBJ1-3; 9 nucleotides line up with TRBD1. CDR3 length: 17 residues. Germline V gene data show CDR1 as LNHNV and CDR2 as YYDKDF (reference sequence). V was clipped by 3 bases and J by 1 base; unmatched bases: 7. CDR3 in amino acids: CATSSEQGAGSGNTIYF. The CDR3 coding sequence is TGTGCCACCAGCAGCGAACAGGGGGCGGGTTCTGGAAACACCATATATTTT.

The rearrangement uses TRBV30 and TRBJ1-3, with D tentatively TRBD1 (6 bases). Germline V CDR1 and CDR2: GTSNPN, SVGIG (reference sequence). There are 13 residues in the CDR3. The germline V and J ends were trimmed by 6 bases and 3 bases, with 12 bases remaining between them. CDR3 sequence: CACTQGDGNTIYF. In DNA, the CDR3 is TGTGCCTGTACACAGGGAGATGGAAACACCATATATTTT. The full variable domain, rest sourced from reference TRBV30 and TRBJ1-3, is SQTIHQWPATLVQPVGSPLSLECTVEGTSNPNLYWYRQAAGRGLQLLFYSVGIGQISSEVPQNLSASRPQDRQFILSSKKLLLSDSGFYLCACTQGDGNTIYFGEGSWLTVV.

CDR3 sequence (DNA): TGTGCCAGCAGCCAAGAAGGGACTAGCACAGATACGCAGTATTTT. Protein product: CASSQEGTSTDTQYF. The chain uses TRBV3-1 (or the pseudogene TRBV3-2) and TRBJ2-3; a weak D match, TRBD2 (6 bases). The CDR3 length is 15 residues. Germline CDR1 and CDR2: LGHDT and YNNKEL (reference sequence). V lost 0 bases and J 0 bases, leaving 7 bases between the germline ends.

The chain is built from TRBV12-3 or TRBV12-4 and TRBJ2-7, with D perhaps TRBD1 (5 bases). Trimming cost V 1 base and J 7 bases, with 5 bases left between them. The CDR3 extends over 11 amino acids. CDR3 bases: TGTGCCAGCAGTTTAGAGGGGGAGCAGTACTTC. Translating gives CASSLEGEQYF.

V usage is TRBV4-2 and J usage is TRBJ2-2; D perhaps matches TRBD2 (6 bases). Per the germline V gene, CDR1 is LGHNA and CDR2 is YNFKEQ. CDR3 size: 16 residues. Trimming stripped 4 bases from V and 1 base from J, with 13 bases between. In nucleotides, the CDR3 is TGTGCCAGCAGCCCTCGGGGGAGCGGGAACACCGGGGAGCTGTTTTTT. This codes for CASSPRGSGNTGELFF.

This clone was observed a single time. The chain employs TRBV6-6 and TRBJ2-7; D might be TRBD2 (6 bases). CDR1 is MNHNY, CDR2 SVGAGI, per germline (reference sequence). V was shortened by 0 bases and J by 13 bases, with 16 bases between the two germline ends. The CDR3 is made up of 13 amino acids. The CDR3 here is CASSYSPFGGSYV. The CDR3, as DNA: TGTGCCAGCAGTTACTCACCTTTTGGGGGGAGCTACGTC.

The chain couples TRBV5-6 to TRBJ2-5; unclear D gene. Germline CDR1 reads SGHDT; CDR2 reads YYEEEE. The V end lost 1 base, the J end lost 2 bases, and 15 bases lay between the germline ends. The CDR3 runs to 16 residues. The CDR3 DNA sequence: TGTGCCAGCAGCTTGCTCGGTGGTAACTTACAAGAGACCCAGTACTTC. As protein: CASSLLGGNLQETQYF.

The V call is TRBV4-3, the J call TRBJ2-7; 12 bases map to TRBD2. Germline V gives CDR1 LGHNA, CDR2 YSLEER. This CDR3 is built from 16 residues. After removal of 3 bases from V and 3 bases from J, the junction contained 6 bases not matched to a gene. The CDR3 spells CASSHGKTSGSYEQYV. The CDR3 DNA sequence: TGCGCCAGCAGCCATGGTAAGACTAGCGGGAGCTACGAGCAGTACGTC.

V is TRBV7-8 and J is TRBJ1-6; D is ambiguous. There are 17 residues in the CDR3. V gave up 0 bases and J gave up 4 bases, with 13 bases separating them. CDR1 is SGHVS and CDR2 is FQNEAQ in the germline V gene. The chain's CDR3 is CASSLARGRAYNSPLHF. The CDR3 DNA reads TGTGCCAGCAGCTTAGCGCGGGGAAGGGCGTATAATTCACCCCTCCACTTT.

This chain joins TRBV21-1 and TRBJ1-1; the table's D gene call, TRBD1, was not cross checked with the DNA. TRBV21-1 is assigned pseudogene status. This CDR3 is built from 17 residues. The CDR3 bases are TGTGCCAGCAGCAAAGGACAGGAACACCCGCCGGACACTGAAGCTTTCTTT. It encodes CASSKGQEHPPDTEAFF.

This chain links TRBV2 with TRBJ1-4; 10 positions match TRBD1. CDR1 and CDR2 (germline): SNHLY, FYNNEI. Unmatched junction bases numbered 5, after V lost 8 bases and J lost 8 bases. This CDR3 has 13 residues. The CDR3 sequence is CASPAGQGEKLFF. The CDR3 coding sequence is TGTGCCAGCCCGGCGGGACAGGGGGAAAAACTGTTTTTT.

The chain recombines TRBV10-3 with TRBJ2-5; perhaps TRBD2 as D (7 bases). This CDR3 is 18 amino acids long. The germline V and J ends were trimmed by 0 bases and 4 bases, with 21 bases remaining between them. Germline CDR1 and CDR2: ENHRY and SYGVKD. The CDR3 is CAISESSEGGGPSETQYF. The CDR3 DNA reads TGTGCCATCAGTGAGTCTTCAGAAGGGGGAGGGCCCTCAGAGACCCAGTACTTC.

V gene TRBV2 combines with J gene TRBJ2-7; D uncertain. The germline V and J ends were trimmed by 7 bases and 0 bases, with 16 bases remaining between them. Germline loops: CDR1 SNHLY, CDR2 FYNNEI. This CDR3 has 15 amino acids. Here the CDR3 DNA reads TGTGCCAGCACGTCTCGCGGAATAAGCTCCTACGAGCAGTACGTC. Translating gives CASTSRGISSYEQYV.

The V and J genes are TRBV11-2 and TRBJ1-2; D gene unclear. This CDR3 has 13 amino acids. The V end lost 0 bases, the J end lost 5 bases, and 7 bases lay between the germline ends. From germline, CDR1 is SGHAT and CDR2 FQNNGV. The CDR3 bases are TGTGCCAGCAGCTTAGATCCTAGTTATGGCTACACCTTC. Its translation: CASSLDPSYGYTF. The whole variable domain, filled in from reference TRBV11-2 and TRBJ1-2, reads EAGVAQSPRYKIIEKRQSVAFWCNPISGHATLYWYQQILGQGPKLLIQFQNNGVVDDSQLPKDRFSAERLKGVDSTLKIQPAKLEDSAVYLCASSLDPSYGYTFGSGTRLTVV.

The V gene is TRBV6-5, the J gene TRBJ1-2; 10 bases fit TRBD1. Trimming took 6 bases from V and 3 from J; bases not matched to a gene: 7. The CDR3 has 15 residues. CDR1 and CDR2 from the germline V gene are MNHEY and SVGAGI. The CDR3 protein is CASSRQGAGDYGYTF. The CDR3, as DNA: TGTGCCAGCAGCCGACAGGGGGCCGGGGACTATGGCTACACCTTC.

The chain links TRBV6-2 or TRBV6-3 to TRBJ2-1; tentative D call: TRBD2 (5 bases). Trimming removed 3 bases from V and 2 bases from J, with 23 bases in between. The CDR3 has 19 residues. Germline V gene sequence: CDR1 MNHEY, CDR2 SVGEGT. The CDR3 region has the DNA TGTGCCAGCAGTTATGGTAACCTTGGGAGCGGAGATACCTACAATGAGCAGTTCTTC. This encodes CASSYGNLGSGDTYNEQFF.

V gene TRBV10-2 combines with J gene TRBJ2-4, with 8 positions matching TRBD1. From germline, CDR1 is WSHSY and CDR2 SAAADI. This CDR3 comprises 12 residues. Trimming at V came to 8 bases and at J to 6 bases, leaving 3 bases not matched to a gene. As DNA, the CDR3 is TGCGCCAGCCAGGGGGCCCTAAACATTCAGTACTTC. This sequence encodes CASQGALNIQYF.

The chain is built from TRBV4-2 and TRBJ1-5, with D maybe TRBD1 (6 bases). The V end lost 4 bases, the J end lost 2 bases, and 18 bases lay between the germline ends. Germline values: CDR1 LGHNA, CDR2 YNFKEQ. The CDR3 is 17 amino acids. The CDR3 loop reads CASSPARGQLGNQPQHF. CDR3 coding DNA: TGTGCCAGCAGCCCGGCCAGGGGCCAGCTGGGCAATCAGCCCCAGCATTTT.